This T cell receptor (beta chain) comes out of a study of T-cell memory formation after mild COVID-19. Study overall: Largely donor-specific TCR clusters were found. Overall study results and limits: Contracting CD4+ clones lay largely in CM and EM, with CD8+ ones residing in EMRA. The study found balanced CD4/CD8 in clones contracting day 15 to 85 and a CD4+ lean in later expanders.

It was 5'RACE with constant-segment primers that produced the TCR alpha and TCR beta cDNA libraries, which carried sample barcodes and UMIs. TCRdb re-analysed the 5' RACE reads in MiXCR, keeping a single row per CDR3 protein. The sample consists of about 270,000 distinct CDR3 sequences, 16% of them appearing once. This clonotype was found a few times. The antigen remains undetermined. Germline values: CDR1 GTSNPN, CDR2 SVGIG (reference sequence). There are 11 residues in the CDR3. Trimming pared 4 bases from V and 6 bases from J, leaving 10 bases between. Input material: PBMCs or a T cell subset sorted from them (not recorded which). This rearrangement joins TRBV30 to TRBJ2-7; TRBD1 might be the D (6 bases). This TCR derives from a young man who had mild COVID-19 (a few samples of this study predate the infection). Cell type and time point are not known. DNA for the CDR3: TGTGCCTGGACGGGACACGGCGAGCAGTACTTC. As protein: CAWTGHGEQYF.